The 21 T cell receptor beta chains listed next were all sequenced from one sample in a study of T-cell memory formation after mild COVID-19. TCRdb analysed the 5' RACE reads with MiXCR anew, one entry per CDR3 protein. The sample carries roughly 350,000 distinct CDR3 sequences, approximately 29% recorded once. The sample taken for sequencing was PBMCs or a T cell subset sorted from them (not recorded which). These receptors were collected from an adult woman who had mild COVID-19 (a few samples of this study predate the infection). Cell type and time point are not known.

The sample holds a few counts of this clonotype. This chain uses TRBV24-1 with TRBJ2-1; D is unresolved. The CDR3 consists of 14 residues. Looked up from germline, CDR1 is KGHDR and CDR2 is SFDVKD. Trimming took off 2 bases at V and 2 bases at J, with 6 bases between the two ends. The CDR3 loop reads CATSDSSPYNEQFF. The CDR3 DNA follows: TGTGCCACCAGTGATTCTTCTCCCTACAATGAGCAGTTCTTC.

This clonotype was counted a few times. CDR3 sequence: CATSRDPGQGTEAFF. CDR3 DNA: TGTGCCACCAGCAGAGATCCGGGACAGGGGACTGAAGCTTTCTTT. The chain employs TRBV15 and TRBJ1-1; 10 nucleotides line up with TRBD1. Germline V CDR1 and CDR2: LNHNV, YYDKDF (reference sequence). J gave up 5 bases and V 0 bases, and 3 bases lay outside the gene matches. CDR3 size: 15 residues.

This chain joins TRBV20-1 and TRBJ2-2, with 7 bases fitting TRBD2. After removal of 4 bases from V and 0 bases from J, the junction contained 5 bases not matched to a gene. Germline V gene lookup returns CDR1 DFQATT and CDR2 SNEGSKA (reference sequence). This CDR3 is 15 amino acids long. The CDR3 sequence is CSATGTTSNTGELFF. Written as DNA, the CDR3 is TGCAGTGCTACCGGGACTACCTCGAACACCGGGGAGCTGTTTTTT.

This chain connects TRBV6-5 to TRBJ2-1, with 7 positions matching TRBD1. V gave up 3 bases and J gave up 5 bases; unmatched junction bases: 16. This CDR3 region has 18 residues. Germline assignment: CDR1 MNHEY and CDR2 SVGAGI. CDR3 nucleotide sequence: TGTGCCAGCAGTTATTTAATCGACCGGGACAGTCAGAACAATGAGCAGTTCTTC. This sequence encodes CASSYLIDRDSQNNEQFF.

The chain links TRBV5-6 to TRBJ1-3; D call uncertain. The germline gives CDR1 SGHDT, CDR2 YYEEEE. This CDR3 comprises 16 residues. V was pared by 4 bases and J by 0 bases, with 14 bases between. CDR3 coding DNA: TGTGCCAGCAGCCTGTACAGTGTCTTCTCTGGAAACACCATATATTTT. It is translated as CASSLYSVFSGNTIYF.

This clonotype appeared once. This chain joins TRBV7-9 and TRBJ2-3; D gene unclear. CDR1 is SEHNR, CDR2 FQNEAQ, per germline (reference sequence). Deletions cut 4 bases from V and 6 bases from J, with 14 bases between. The CDR3 consists of 14 residues. This CDR3 is CASSSRIVPDTQYF. CDR3 DNA: TGTGCCAGCAGCTCCCGAATCGTCCCGGATACGCAGTATTTT.

This chain uses TRBV29-1 with TRBJ1-1; D is uncertain. Per germline, CDR1 SQVTM and CDR2 ANQGSEA. The CDR3 extends over 14 amino acids. Between the trimmed V and J ends, which lost 4 bases and 0 bases, there was a span of 12 bases. CDR3 in DNA: TGCAGCGTTGGAGATACCGGGATGAACACTGAAGCTTTCTTT. Protein product: CSVGDTGMNTEAFF.

This rearrangement joins TRBV12-3 or TRBV12-4 to TRBJ2-7; no clear D. This CDR3 has 13 residues. V dropped 4 bases and J dropped 3 bases, with 10 bases sitting between them. CDR3 protein: CASSWAENYEQYF. Written as DNA, the CDR3 is TGTGCCAGCAGTTGGGCGGAAAACTACGAGCAGTACTTC.

This chain links TRBV5-1 with TRBJ1-2; perhaps TRBD1 as D (5 bases). CDR3 length: 14 amino acids. In germline, CDR1 is SGHRS, CDR2 YFSETQ. V was clipped by 0 bases and J by 3 bases, with 9 bases between them. Here the CDR3 reads CASSLDTRDYGYTF. CDR3 in DNA: TGCGCCAGCAGCTTGGACACCAGGGACTATGGCTACACCTTC.

V is TRBV7-6 and J is TRBJ2-2; 7 positions agree with TRBD1. This CDR3 comprises 17 residues. Trimming took 4 bases from V and 1 from J; bases not matched to a gene: 9. Germline CDR1 is SGHVS and CDR2 is FNYEAQ. CDR3 amino acids: CASSSQPGTVNTGELFF. For the CDR3, the DNA is TGTGCCAGCAGCTCTCAGCCCGGGACAGTGAACACCGGGGAGCTGTTTTTT.

This clonotype was seen more than once but under ten times. V gene TRBV29-1 combines with J gene TRBJ2-3, with 7 bases that match TRBD2. The CDR3 loop spans 14 amino acids. Germline V CDR1 and CDR2: SQVTM, ANQGSEA. After removal of 7 bases from V and 3 bases from J, the junction contained 10 bases not matched to a gene. In DNA form, the CDR3 reads TGCAGCGCCGGGGGAGGGGTTGGGACAGATACGCAGTATTTT. This codes for CSAGGGVGTDTQYF.

This clonotype showed up just a few times. This chain links TRBV12-3 or TRBV12-4 with TRBJ2-3, with 10 bases fitting TRBD1. The junction had 12 bases not matched to a gene; V was cut back by 7 bases and J by 2 bases. The CDR3 length is 17 residues. CDR3 in amino acids: CASTPGGTGVFTDTQYF. CDR3 nucleotide sequence: TGTGCCAGCACTCCAGGGGGGACAGGGGTGTTCACAGATACGCAGTATTTT.

This chain connects TRBV7-8 to TRBJ2-1, with TRBD2 as a possible D gene (5 bases). The CDR3 is 16 residues long. V lost 0 bases to trimming and J lost 8 bases, with 17 bases between them. CDR1 and CDR2 (germline): SGHVS, FQNEAQ. The CDR3 bases are TGTGCCAGCAGCTTAGCGTCCTCGCCGGGGTTCGATGAGCAGTTCTTC. It translates to CASSLASSPGFDEQFF. Together with reference TRBV7-8 and TRBJ2-1, the CDR3 gives the full variable domain: GAGVSQSPRYKVAKRGQDVALRCDPISGHVSLFWYQQALGQGPEFLTYFQNEAQLDKSGLPSDRFFAERPEGSVSTLKIQRTQQEDSAVYLCASSLASSPGFDEQFFGPGTRLTVL.

With regard to this clonotype: Being one base from a much bigger clone, this may be a read error. J is TRBJ2-7 and V is TRBV20-1; possibly TRBD2 for D (5 bases). The V end was cut by 3 bases, the J end by 5 bases, with 14 bases between. The CDR3 runs 13 residues. Germline values: CDR1 DFQATT, CDR2 SNEGSKA (reference sequence). In nucleotides, the CDR3 is TGCAGTGCTAGTGACCTAGCCTGGAACGAGCAGTACTTC. It is translated as CSASDLAWNEQYF.

This chain joins TRBV7-2 and TRBJ1-2; the D gene is possibly TRBD1 (5 bases). The germline gives CDR1 SGHTA, CDR2 FQGNSA. Deletions cut 1 base from V and 0 bases from J, with 6 bases between. This CDR3 spans 14 amino acids. CDR3 protein: CASSLGTTNYGYTF. As DNA, the CDR3 is TGTGCCAGCAGCTTAGGGACAACTAACTATGGCTACACCTTC.

The rearrangement uses TRBV5-1 and TRBJ2-7, with 10 nucleotides matching TRBD2. The V and J ends lost 7 bases and 4 bases, in that order; junction bases with no gene match: 11. This CDR3 contains 15 residues. The germline V gene encodes CDR1 SGHRS and CDR2 YFSETQ. For the CDR3, the DNA is TGCGCCAGCCGGGAGATGACTAGCGGGCTGTACGAGCAGTACTTC. Its translation is CASREMTSGLYEQYF.

This clonotype was observed a handful of times. The chain combines TRBV2 with TRBJ1-1; 7 bases line up with TRBD1. In germline, CDR1 is SNHLY, CDR2 FYNNEI. Trimming removed 5 bases from V and 1 base from J; junction bases left unmatched: 7. This CDR3 spans 15 amino acids. CDR3 protein: CASSFFDRANTEAFF. CDR3 nucleotides: TGTGCCAGCAGTTTTTTCGACAGGGCGAACACTGAAGCTTTCTTT.

The genes are TRBV10-3 and TRBJ2-7; 10 bases agree with TRBD2. Germline V gene lookup returns CDR1 ENHRY and CDR2 SYGVKD. The CDR3 has 18 residues. The junction had 14 bases not matched to a gene; V was cut back by 2 bases and J by 4 bases. In nucleotides, the CDR3 is TGTGCCATCAGTGAGATGAAGGTCCTAGCGGGGGTCGGATACGAGCAGTACTTC. It yields the protein CAISEMKVLAGVGYEQYF.

This rearrangement joins TRBV5-1 to TRBJ2-4; D gene ambiguous. The CDR3 extends over 15 amino acids. Germline CDR1 and CDR2: SGHRS and YFSETQ. V was cut by 0 bases and J by 7 bases, with 14 bases left in between. The CDR3 protein is CASSLDRVGVNIQYF. For the CDR3, the DNA is TGCGCCAGCAGCTTGGACCGGGTCGGTGTGAACATTCAGTACTTC.

This clonotype was counted a few times. The chain has TRBV6-5 and TRBJ2-1, with D perhaps matching TRBD2 (6 bases). Germline CDR1 is MNHEY and CDR2 is SVGAGI. Trimming removed 0 bases from V and 4 bases from J, with 16 bases in between. The CDR3 contains 17 residues. Written as DNA, the CDR3 is TGTGCCAGCAGTTACTCGAGGGCGGGAATCGGGTACAATGAGCAGTTCTTC. This sequence encodes CASSYSRAGIGYNEQFF.

Only a few counts were recorded for this clonotype. V is TRBV7-2 and J is TRBJ2-5, with D maybe TRBD2 (7 bases). CDR1 is SGHTA and CDR2 is FQGNSA in the germline V gene. The CDR3 loop spans 16 amino acids. With 1 base removed from V and 4 bases from J, the gap between germline ends came to 16 bases. The CDR3 loop reads CASSLGGSVRGETQYF. DNA of the CDR3: TGTGCCAGCAGCTTAGGCGGGAGTGTCAGGGGAGAGACCCAGTACTTC.